These 21 T cell receptor beta chains were all obtained from the same sample, sequenced in a study of OX40 agonist ivuxolimab in advanced cancers. Sequencing used immunoSEQ multiplex PCR; TCRdb keeps in-frame clones, though not all of them. The sample has approximately 61,000 clones, about 90% seen once. Sequencing was performed on CD4+ or CD8+ T cells sorted from blood, taken in a trial of the OX40 agonist ivuxolimab. Receptor source: an adult with an advanced solid tumor such as melanoma, head and neck, liver or kidney cancer.

This chain uses TRBV5-4 with TRBJ2-7; 10 bases agree with TRBD2. J gave up 5 bases and V 1 base, and 12 bases lay outside the gene matches. Germline CDR1 is SGHNT and CDR2 is YYREEE (reference sequence). This CDR3 contains 17 residues. This chain's CDR3 is CASSLLPSLAGVDEQYF. For the CDR3, the DNA is TGTGCCAGCAGCTTGCTCCCGTCCCTAGCGGGGGTCGACGAGCAGTACTTC.

V usage is TRBV18 and J usage is TRBJ2-5; D may be TRBD1 (5 bases). The germline V and J ends were trimmed by 3 bases and 4 bases, with 15 bases remaining between them. The germline V gene has CDR1 KGHSH and CDR2 LQKENI. The CDR3 consists of 15 residues. The CDR3 nucleotides read TGTGCCAGCTCACCTGTGACAGAAGGTTCAGAGACCCAGTACTTC. Protein product: CASSPVTEGSETQYF.

The chain is built from TRBV6-1 and TRBJ1-2; D gene uncertain. V was pared by 8 bases and J by 7 bases, with 23 bases between. CDR1 is MNHNS, CDR2 SASEGT, per germline. The CDR3 sequence is 15 residues long. The CDR3 nucleotides are TGTGCCAGCCAAATGGGCGGCCAAGCCTTGGGTGGCTACACCTTC. It codes for CASQMGGQALGGYTF.

The chain couples TRBV6-1 to TRBJ1-6; D gene unclear. Germline CDR1 reads MNHNS; CDR2 reads SASEGT. Trimming took off 6 bases at V and 5 bases at J, with 14 bases between the two ends. This CDR3 has 15 amino acids. This CDR3 is CASRNSGRDNSPLHF. The CDR3 DNA sequence: TGTGCCAGCAGAAACTCAGGACGGGATAATTCACCCCTCCACTTT.

The chain uses TRBV28 and TRBJ1-2; 7 bases match TRBD1. CDR1 is MDHEN and CDR2 is SYDVKM in the germline V gene. The CDR3 extends over 13 amino acids. The V gene end was trimmed by 3 bases and the J gene end by 3 bases; junction bases not matched to a gene: 1. The CDR3 protein is CASSLGTDYGYTF. CDR3 DNA: TGTGCCAGCAGTTTGGGGACAGACTATGGCTACACCTTC.

The chain carries TRBV7-2 and TRBJ1-3; D is unresolved. V was shortened by 3 bases and J by 2 bases, with 8 bases between the two germline ends. The CDR3 runs 14 residues. CDR1 is SGHTA and CDR2 is FQGNSA in the germline V gene. The CDR3 DNA follows: TGTGCCAGCAGCTTGTTCAGGACTGGAAACACCATATATTTT. Translating gives CASSLFRTGNTIYF. The whole variable domain, filled in from reference TRBV7-2 and TRBJ1-3, reads GAGVSQSPSNKVTEKGKDVELRCDPISGHTALYWYRQSLGQGLEFLIYFQGNSAPDKSGLPSDRFSAERTGGSVSTLTIQRTQQEDSAVYLCASSLFRTGNTIYFGEGSWLTVV.

This clone came up once. V is TRBV21-1 and J is TRBJ2-1; the table's D call TRBD2 went unverified against the DNA. TRBV21-1 is termed a pseudogene. CDR3 length: 19 residues. The CDR3 sequence: CASSKRRRGRGGTYNEQFF. In DNA, the CDR3 is TGTGCCAGCAGCAAAAGACGTCGAGGTAGAGGAGGGACCTACAATGAGCAGTTCTTC.

The chain links TRBV30 to TRBJ2-3; D gene ambiguous. Trimming took off 1 base at V and 5 bases at J, with 7 bases between the two ends. CDR3 length: 12 residues. Germline CDR1 is GTSNPN and CDR2 is SVGIG (reference sequence). The CDR3 bases are TGTGCCTGGAGTGCCTCGGTAGATACGCAGTATTTT. It encodes CAWSASVDTQYF.

The chain has TRBV5-6 and TRBJ2-1, with 9 bases identical to TRBD1. The CDR3 is made up of 16 amino acids. Germline V gene sequence: CDR1 SGHDT, CDR2 YYEEEE. After removal of 4 bases from V and 2 bases from J, the junction contained 7 bases not matched to a gene. CDR3 protein: CASSLAGTGPYNEQFF. The CDR3 DNA reads TGTGCCAGCAGCCTCGCCGGGACAGGGCCCTACAATGAGCAGTTCTTC.

The genes are TRBV6-1 and TRBJ2-5; TRBD2 matches at 8 bases. Unmatched junction bases numbered 4, after V lost 8 bases and J lost 2 bases. Per the germline V gene, CDR1 is MNHNS and CDR2 is SASEGT. The CDR3 has 13 amino acids. CDR3 DNA sequence: TGTGCCAGCGCAACTAGCGGACAAGAGACCCAGTACTTC. Its translation: CASATSGQETQYF.

The chain is built from TRBV18 and TRBJ2-2, with D perhaps matching TRBD1 or TRBD2 (5 bases each). CDR1 is KGHSH, CDR2 LQKENI, per germline. This CDR3 spans 14 amino acids. V dropped 3 bases and J dropped 5 bases, with 10 bases sitting between them. CDR3 residues: CASSPPWGTGELFF. CDR3 nucleotides: TGTGCCAGCTCACCTCCGTGGGGGACCGGGGAGCTGTTTTTT.

J is TRBJ2-5 and V is TRBV6-5; TRBD2 is a possible D gene (5 bases). The CDR3 is 15 residues long. The V gene lost 1 base and the J gene lost 5 bases, with 14 bases spanning the gap. The germline V gene has CDR1 MNHEY and CDR2 SVGAGI. The CDR3 is CASSYFGISSETQYF. Here the CDR3 DNA reads TGTGCCAGCAGTTACTTCGGGATTTCCTCTGAGACCCAGTACTTC.

The rearrangement uses TRBV7-3 and TRBJ2-3, with D possibly being TRBD2 (5 bases). Trimming stripped 4 bases from V and 4 bases from J, with 9 bases between. CDR1 SGHTA and CDR2 FQGTGA come from the germline V gene. There are 13 residues in the CDR3. As DNA, the CDR3 is TGTGCCAGCAGCTCCGGGAACTCAGATACGCAGTATTTT. Its protein product is CASSSGNSDTQYF.

This chain joins TRBV19 and TRBJ2-2; D call uncertain. The CDR3 spans 12 residues. Trimming left V 5 bases short and J 0 bases short, with 1 base between. Germline V gene lookup returns CDR1 LNHDA and CDR2 SQIVND (reference sequence). The CDR3 sequence: CASSPNTGELFF. DNA for the CDR3: TGTGCCAGTAGTCCGAACACCGGGGAGCTGTTTTTT. The entire variable domain, with the rest obtained from reference TRBV19 and TRBJ2-2, is as follows: DGGITQSPKYLFRKEGQNVTLSCEQNLNHDAMYWYRQDPGQGLRLIYYSQIVNDFQKGDIAEGYSVSREKKESFPLTVTSAQKNPTAFYLCASSPNTGELFFGEGSRLTVL.

This rearrangement joins TRBV2 to TRBJ1-4, with D unresolved. Trimming stripped 7 bases from V and 5 bases from J, with 11 bases between. Per the germline V gene, CDR1 is SNHLY and CDR2 is FYNNEI. This CDR3 is built from 13 residues. Here the CDR3 reads CASTLLWNEKLFF. The CDR3 DNA reads as TGTGCCAGCACCCTGTTATGGAATGAAAAACTGTTTTTT.

The chain employs TRBV27 and TRBJ2-1, with 10 bases aligning to TRBD2. Trimming cost V 8 bases and J 2 bases; bases outside gene matches: 12. Germline V gene sequence: CDR1 MNHEY, CDR2 SMNVEV (reference sequence). The CDR3 covers 17 residues. The chain's CDR3 is CASRPPAGLAAYNEQFF. DNA for the CDR3: TGTGCCAGCCGCCCCCCCGCCGGACTAGCGGCCTACAATGAGCAGTTCTTC.

This clone was seen only once. The CDR3: CASSPGGSTGNTIYF. CDR3 DNA: TGTGCCAGCTCTCCAGGGGGATCAACCGGAAACACCATATATTTT. The genes are TRBV18 and TRBJ1-3; 7 bases match TRBD1. The germline CDR1 and CDR2 sequences are KGHSH and LQKENI. The CDR3 sequence is 15 residues long. Trimming took 6 bases from V and 4 from J; bases not matched to a gene: 9. Variable domain in full (rest from reference TRBV18 and TRBJ1-3): NAGVMQNPRHLVRRRGQEARLRCSPMKGHSHVYWYRQLPEEGLKFMVYLQKENIIDESGMPKERFSAEFPKEGPSILRIQQVVRGDSAAYFCASSPGGSTGNTIYFGEGSWLTVV.

V and J are TRBV6-5 and TRBJ2-1; 8 bases are a match to TRBD2. Germline V CDR1 and CDR2: MNHEY, SVGAGI. The CDR3 sequence is 15 residues long. Losses at the gene ends were 2 bases for V and 8 bases for J; bases not matched to a gene: 8. CDR3 nucleotide sequence: TGTGCCAGCAGTTACCGGCGGGGGGTCATCGATGAGCAGTTCTTC. Its protein product is CASSYRRGVIDEQFF.

This clone was detected only once. This chain joins TRBV4-2 and TRBJ2-7; 9 bases line up with TRBD2. This CDR3 is built from 16 residues. The trim removed 0 bases at V and 5 bases at J, leaving 8 bases unmatched. The germline V gene encodes CDR1 LGHNA and CDR2 YNFKEQ. In DNA form, the CDR3 reads TGTGCCAGCAGCCAAGATATATCGACTAGCGGCCACGAGCAGTACTTC. Encoded protein: CASSQDISTSGHEQYF.

This clone was counted a single time. The CDR3 spells CASTGGALGEKLFF. The DNA of the CDR3 is TGTGCCAGCACTGGGGGGGCGTTGGGTGAAAAACTGTTTTTT. The V call is TRBV6-5, the J call TRBJ1-4; D possibly corresponds to TRBD1 (6 bases). V lost 7 bases and J lost 7, with 16 bases in between. The V gene's germline CDR1 is MNHEY and CDR2 SVGAGI. The CDR3 runs 14 residues.

V usage is TRBV6-5 and J usage is TRBJ2-1; tentatively, D is TRBD1 (6 bases). The germline V gene has CDR1 MNHEY and CDR2 SVGAGI. V was pared by 5 bases and J by 7 bases, with 15 bases between. CDR3 size: 14 residues. CDR3 bases: TGTGCCAGCAGTGACATGGACCAGGGGAATGAGCAGTTCTTC. Its translation is CASSDMDQGNEQFF.